The 15 T cell receptor beta chains below come from one sample, sequenced in a study of CD8+ T cells in alopecia areata. Treatment noted: oral pan-JAK inhibitor, 5-10 mg twice daily. cDNA reverse transcribed from extracted RNA served as the sequencing template. Data came from immunoSEQ multiplex PCR; TCRdb stores just in-frame clones and leaves some out. The repertoire holds about 190,000 clones, around 56% seen once, with 0.69% in the top ten. Sequenced material: CD4+ T cells sorted from blood, taken at week 4, from a patient treated with tofacitinib. The receptors derive from a human donor with alopecia areata.

V gene TRBV5-6 combines with J gene TRBJ2-5; 13 bases fit TRBD2. Germline-derived CDR1 and CDR2 are SGHDT and YYEEEE. The length of the CDR3 is 15 residues. J was trimmed by 5 bases and V by 4 bases; bases with no gene match: 5. CDR3 loop: CASSTSGRAAETQYF. The CDR3 nucleotides are TGTGCCAGCAGCACTAGCGGGAGGGCCGCTGAGACCCAGTACTTC.

The chain combines TRBV29-1 with TRBJ2-4; D unresolved. Germline V CDR1 and CDR2: SQVTM, ANQGSEA. The CDR3 loop spans 11 amino acids. Deletions cut 4 bases from V and 1 base from J, with 2 bases between. CDR3 loop: CSVGAKNIQYF. In nucleotides, the CDR3 is TGCAGCGTTGGGGCCAAAAACATTCAGTACTTC.

The chain joins TRBV28 to TRBJ2-3; D ambiguous. This CDR3 has 12 amino acids. The germline V gene encodes CDR1 MDHEN and CDR2 SYDVKM. V shed 1 base and J shed 4 bases, with 3 bases lying between them. The DNA for the CDR3 is TGTGCCAGCAGTTTATTTCCAGATACGCAGTATTTT. Protein sequence: CASSLFPDTQYF. Together with reference TRBV28 and TRBJ2-3, the CDR3 gives the full variable domain: DVKVTQSSRYLVKRTGEKVFLECVQDMDHENMFWYRQDPGLGLRLIYFSYDVKMKEKGDIPEGYSVSREKKERFSLILESASTNQTSMYLCASSLFPDTQYFGPGTRLTVL.

The rearrangement joins TRBV15 to TRBJ1-2; D remains ambiguous. The germline V and J ends were trimmed by 0 bases and 3 bases, with 8 bases remaining between them. CDR1 is LNHNV, CDR2 YYDKDF, per germline (reference sequence). The CDR3 length is 14 residues. The CDR3 protein is CATSRDTGYYGYTF. CDR3 DNA: TGTGCCACCAGCAGAGATACCGGGTACTATGGCTACACCTTC.

V usage is TRBV5-5 and J usage is TRBJ1-4; no reliable D call. Trimming cost V 4 bases and J 0 bases, with 13 bases left between them. Germline values: CDR1 SGHKS, CDR2 YYEKEE (reference sequence). The CDR3 sequence is 16 residues long. The CDR3 sequence: CASSPLPGATNEKLFF. The CDR3 DNA follows: TGTGCCAGCAGCCCCCTCCCGGGAGCAACTAATGAAAAACTGTTTTTT.

The chain is built from TRBV4-2 and TRBJ2-6; D gene uncertain. The CDR3 consists of 14 residues. CDR1 is LGHNA and CDR2 is YNFKEQ in the germline V gene. V was shortened by 5 bases and J by 2 bases, with 7 bases between the two germline ends. For the CDR3, the DNA is TGTGCCAGCAGCGATTCTACTGGGGCCAACGTCCTGACTTTC. Translation gives CASSDSTGANVLTF.

This clone has a single count. The chain recombines TRBV28 with TRBJ2-1; D is unclear. CDR1 MDHEN and CDR2 SYDVKM come from the germline V gene. Trimming cost V 5 bases and J 6 bases, with 5 bases left between them. The CDR3 covers 11 residues. CDR3 DNA: TGTGCCAGCAGTGGATTCAATGAGCAGTTCTTC. Translated, it gives CASSGFNEQFF.

CDR3: CAWSPGKTEAFF. The CDR3 DNA reads TGTGCCTGGAGCCCAGGGAAAACTGAAGCTTTCTTT. The chain carries TRBV30 and TRBJ1-1, with D possibly being TRBD1 (5 bases). The CDR3 has 12 amino acids. V was shortened by 3 bases and J by 5 bases, with 10 bases between the two germline ends. CDR1 and CDR2 from the germline V gene are GTSNPN and SVGIG (reference sequence).

The chain carries TRBV5-1 and TRBJ2-7, with unresolved D. The CDR3 extends over 17 amino acids. CDR1 is SGHRS, CDR2 YFSETQ, per germline. V gave up 0 bases and J gave up 3 bases, with 19 bases separating them. CDR3 protein: CASSLGDRVNGDYEQYF. DNA of the CDR3: TGCGCCAGCAGCTTGGGCGACCGAGTCAATGGGGACTACGAGCAGTACTTC.

The chain recombines TRBV29-1 with TRBJ2-7, with no clear D. CDR1 and CDR2 from the germline V gene are SQVTM and ANQGSEA. CDR3 size: 11 residues. Trimming took 8 bases from V and 5 from J, leaving 13 bases between them. CDR3 DNA: TGCAGCCTACGTGATGGGGACGAGCAGTACTTC. This encodes CSLRDGDEQYF.

The rearrangement joins TRBV2 to TRBJ2-3; D not resolved. Looked up from germline, CDR1 is SNHLY and CDR2 is FYNNEI. Trimming took off 5 bases at V and 3 bases at J, with 12 bases between the two ends. The CDR3 length is 14 residues. The DNA for the CDR3 is TGTGCCAGCAGTCTAGTGGGTTCAACAGATACGCAGTATTTT. It yields the protein CASSLVGSTDTQYF.

This clone was detected a few times. The chain joins TRBV4-1 to TRBJ2-2, with D unclear. CDR1 is MGHRA, CDR2 YSYEKL, per germline. The V end lost 4 bases, the J end lost 6 bases, and 15 bases lay between the germline ends. CDR3 size: 15 residues. CDR3 DNA: TGCGCCAGCAGCCTTACCTTTAGTGGTCCCGGGGAGCTGTTTTTT. Translating it yields CASSLTFSGPGELFF.

This clone appeared a few times. The chain carries TRBV25-1 and TRBJ2-6; the D is unclear. Trimming removed 3 bases at V and 2 bases at J, with 8 bases between. The CDR3 spans 15 residues. Germline CDR1 MGHDK, CDR2 SYGVNS. The CDR3 DNA reads as TGTGCCAGCAGTGACCACAGACCTGGGGCCAACGTCCTGACTTTC. It is translated as CASSDHRPGANVLTF.

CDR3 protein: CASSPDLGFRETQYF. The CDR3 bases are TGTGCCAGCAGTCCGGATCTAGGTTTCCGAGAGACCCAGTACTTC. This sequence joins TRBV27 and TRBJ2-5, with no clear D. Trimming pared 5 bases from V and 4 bases from J, leaving 17 bases between. This CDR3 has 15 residues. Germline CDR1 MNHEY, CDR2 SMNVEV (reference sequence).

The chain carries TRBV7-2 and TRBJ1-5, with D unresolved. The V and J ends lost 5 bases and 9 bases respectively, with 14 bases between them. The CDR3 is made up of 13 amino acids. CDR1 and CDR2 (germline): SGHTA, FQGNSA. CDR3: CASSPSVGGPQHF. As DNA, the CDR3 is TGTGCCAGCAGCCCAAGTGTGGGAGGGCCCCAGCATTTT.